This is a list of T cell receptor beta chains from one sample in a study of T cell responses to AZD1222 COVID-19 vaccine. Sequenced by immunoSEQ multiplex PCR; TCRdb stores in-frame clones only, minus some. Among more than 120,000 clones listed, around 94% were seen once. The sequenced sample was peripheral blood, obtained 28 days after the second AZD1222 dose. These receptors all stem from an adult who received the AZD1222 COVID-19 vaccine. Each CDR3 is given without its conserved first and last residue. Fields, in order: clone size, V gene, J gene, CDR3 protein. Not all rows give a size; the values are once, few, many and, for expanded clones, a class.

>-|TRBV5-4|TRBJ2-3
ASSSPGVGGQGTQY
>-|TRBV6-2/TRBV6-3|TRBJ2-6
ASSSGLAPSGANVLT
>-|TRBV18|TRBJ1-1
ASLGGGVGTEAF
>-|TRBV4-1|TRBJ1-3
ASSQPREDSGNTIY
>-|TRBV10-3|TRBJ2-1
AMGDNYNEQF
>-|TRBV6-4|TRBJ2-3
ASSTGTSSTDTQY
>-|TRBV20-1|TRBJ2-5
SASPGLAGGFETQY
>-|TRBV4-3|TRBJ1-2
ASSPKAQGTNYGYT
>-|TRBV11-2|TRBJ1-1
ASSPNVGNTEAF
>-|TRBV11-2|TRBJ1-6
ASSQWEKVIFGFPLH
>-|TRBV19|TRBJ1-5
ASSIRDGDQPQH
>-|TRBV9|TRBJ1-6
ASSPSDRGLNSPLH
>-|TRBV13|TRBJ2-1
ASSLESPGLAQF
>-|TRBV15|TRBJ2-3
ATSRGTDNTDTQY
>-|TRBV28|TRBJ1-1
ASSLSSLYGPHREAF
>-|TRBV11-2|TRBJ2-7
ASSLAEIYEQY
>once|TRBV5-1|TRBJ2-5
ASSLIGAPKETQY
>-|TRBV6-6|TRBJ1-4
ASSPRKGTRLIDEKLF
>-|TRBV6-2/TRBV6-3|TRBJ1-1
ASSYPRTGRGTEAF
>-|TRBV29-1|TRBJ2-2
SGTSVNTGELF
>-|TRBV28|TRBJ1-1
ASSSPSGEAF
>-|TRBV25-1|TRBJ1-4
ASSEDRAGNEKLF
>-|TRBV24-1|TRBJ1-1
ATRKETNTEAF
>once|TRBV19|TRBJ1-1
ASSIGSRGNTEAF
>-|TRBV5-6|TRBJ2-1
ASSSRQGSWHEQF
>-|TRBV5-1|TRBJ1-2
ASSSTGSYGYT
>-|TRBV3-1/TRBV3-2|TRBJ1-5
ASSRAGNQPQH
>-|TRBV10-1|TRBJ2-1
ARRGDEQF
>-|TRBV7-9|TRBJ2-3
AGQRGDFSTDTQY
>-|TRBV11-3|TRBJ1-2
ASSSRFLRQGWRGYT
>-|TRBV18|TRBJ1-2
ASSKDSADGYT
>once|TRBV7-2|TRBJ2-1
ASSPWTGSSYNEQF
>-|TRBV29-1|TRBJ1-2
SVEPTGNYGYT
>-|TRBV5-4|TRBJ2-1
ASSLGNEQF
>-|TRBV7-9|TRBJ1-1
ASSPTQRGTEAF
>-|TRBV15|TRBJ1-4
ATSRGWGGFDNEKLF
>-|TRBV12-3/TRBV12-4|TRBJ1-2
ASRQYYGYT
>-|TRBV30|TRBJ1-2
AWSYLAGGYT
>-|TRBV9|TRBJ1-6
ASSVGQGANNSPLH